Presented here are 9 T cell receptor beta chains from one specimen sequenced in a study of tumor-infiltrating lymphocytes in localized non-small cell lung cancer. Assay: immunoSEQ multiplex PCR; the TCRdb copy retains only in-frame clones and omits some. The sample includes 15,000 to 20,000 clones, around 74% seen only once; the top ten take about 9.3%. Sequencing was performed on lung tumor tissue. The receptors originated from a human donor with non-small cell lung cancer.

The DNA of the CDR3 is TGTGCCAGCAGCCAAGAGGGGACTCCCTGGGATGGCTACACCTTC. It yields the protein CASSQEGTPWDGYTF. This chain connects TRBV14 to TRBJ1-2, with D possibly matching TRBD1 (5 bases). Germline V gene lookup returns CDR1 SGHDN and CDR2 FVKESK. Trimming cost V 0 bases and J 6 bases, with 14 bases left between them. CDR3 size: 15 residues.

This clone was detected only a few times. The CDR3 sequence is CAWSVSQGREETQYF. The DNA of the CDR3 is TGTGCCTGGAGTGTAAGCCAGGGCCGAGAAGAGACCCAGTACTTC. This chain connects TRBV30 to TRBJ2-5; a possible D gene is TRBD1 (5 bases). The CDR3 length is 15 residues. V lost 0 bases and J 3 bases, leaving 14 bases between the germline ends. CDR1 and CDR2 (germline): GTSNPN, SVGIG (reference sequence).

The chain is built from TRBV6-6 and TRBJ2-1; TRBD2 aligns across 14 bases. The CDR3 covers 16 residues. The germline V gene has CDR1 MNHNY and CDR2 SVGAGI (reference sequence). V trimming: 2 bases; J trimming: 6 bases; junction bases outside the gene matches: 3. This CDR3 is CASSYGTSGRGNEQFF. CDR3 in DNA: TGTGCCAGCAGTTACGGGACTAGCGGGAGAGGCAATGAGCAGTTCTTC.

This clone was counted between two and nine times. The chain uses TRBV29-1 and TRBJ1-1; TRBD1 agrees at 7 bases. The CDR3 runs to 11 residues. Trimming at V came to 4 bases and at J to 10 bases, leaving 6 bases not matched to a gene. Germline-derived CDR1 and CDR2 are SQVTM and ANQGSEA. CDR3 nucleotide sequence: TGCAGCGTTGCCGAACAGGGGACAGCTTTCTTT. Its translation is CSVAEQGTAFF.

V is TRBV4-1 and J is TRBJ2-5; D is undetermined. Trimming shortened V by 3 bases and J by 2 bases, and 13 bases separated the two germline ends. The CDR3 consists of 15 residues. Germline assignment: CDR1 MGHRA and CDR2 YSYEKL. The CDR3 region has the DNA TGCGCCAGCAGCCAGACTCAGGTTTTTCAAGAGACCCAGTACTTC. It specifies CASSQTQVFQETQYF.

This chain joins TRBV28 and TRBJ1-2; no reliable D call. This CDR3 contains 14 residues. V shed 6 bases and J shed 8 bases, with 19 bases lying between them. Germline CDR1 MDHEN, CDR2 SYDVKM. Written as DNA, the CDR3 is TGTGCCAGCAGCCGCCGGCAGGTGGCAAGAGGCTACACCTTC. This sequence encodes CASSRRQVARGYTF.

This chain connects TRBV15 to TRBJ1-5; 7 nucleotides match TRBD1. CDR1 and CDR2 (germline): LNHNV, YYDKDF (reference sequence). The V segment lost 0 bases and the J segment 7 bases; nucleotides outside the gene matches: 12. The CDR3 has 17 amino acids. The DNA for the CDR3 is TGTGCCACCAGCAGAGATAACAACAGGGGCTCTGGGCAGCCCCAGCATTTT. Amino acids: CATSRDNNRGSGQPQHF.

This clone turned up a few times. The chain couples TRBV19 to TRBJ2-1; 7 positions match TRBD2. The CDR3 spans 15 residues. Germline-derived CDR1 and CDR2 are LNHDA and SQIVND (reference sequence). With 4 bases clipped from V and 4 bases from J, the junction kept 7 bases outside the gene matches. As DNA, the CDR3 is TGTGCCAGTAGTACACGGACTAGAGGGTACAATGAGCAGTTCTTC. Translated: CASSTRTRGYNEQFF. Using reference TRBV19 and TRBJ2-1 for the parts outside the CDR3, the full variable domain is DGGITQSPKYLFRKEGQNVTLSCEQNLNHDAMYWYRQDPGQGLRLIYYSQIVNDFQKGDIAEGYSVSREKKESFPLTVTSAQKNPTAFYLCASSTRTRGYNEQFFGPGTRLTVL.

CDR3 loop: CASSITGLWGPLHF. CDR3 nucleotides: TGTGCCAGCAGCATTACAGGGCTGTGGGGCCCCCTCCACTTT. This chain uses TRBV13 with TRBJ1-6; possible D gene TRBD1, 6 bases. Germline lookup yields CDR1 PRHDT and CDR2 FYEKMQ (reference sequence). This CDR3 is built from 14 residues. V was shortened by 5 bases and J by 13 bases, with 18 bases between the two germline ends.